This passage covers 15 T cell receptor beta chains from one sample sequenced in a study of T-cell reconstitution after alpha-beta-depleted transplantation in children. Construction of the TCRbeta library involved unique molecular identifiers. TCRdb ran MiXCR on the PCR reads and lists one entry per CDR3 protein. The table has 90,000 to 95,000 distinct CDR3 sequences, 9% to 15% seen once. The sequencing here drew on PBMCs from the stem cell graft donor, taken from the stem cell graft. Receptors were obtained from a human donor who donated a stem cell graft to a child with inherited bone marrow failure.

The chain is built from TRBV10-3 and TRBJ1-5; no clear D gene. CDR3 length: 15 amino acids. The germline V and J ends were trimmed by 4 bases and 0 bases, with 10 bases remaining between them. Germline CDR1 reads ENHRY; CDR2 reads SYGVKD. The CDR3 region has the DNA TGTGCCATCAGTGGGGAGGAAGATAGCAATCAGCCCCAGCATTTT. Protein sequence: CAISGEEDSNQPQHF.

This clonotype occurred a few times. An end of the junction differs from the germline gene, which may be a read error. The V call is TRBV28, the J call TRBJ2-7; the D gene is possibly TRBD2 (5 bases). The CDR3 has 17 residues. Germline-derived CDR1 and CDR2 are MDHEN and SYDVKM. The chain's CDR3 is CVSSPPPGVDGSYEQYF. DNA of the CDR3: TGTGTCAGCAGTCCCCCCCCCGGGGTTGACGGCTCCTACGAGCAGTACTTC.

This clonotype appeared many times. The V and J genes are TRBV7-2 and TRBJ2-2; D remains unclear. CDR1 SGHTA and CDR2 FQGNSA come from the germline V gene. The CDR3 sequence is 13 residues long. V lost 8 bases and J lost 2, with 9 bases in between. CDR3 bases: TGTGCCAGCTCGCTTCCTAACACCGGGGAGCTGTTTTTT. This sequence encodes CASSLPNTGELFF.

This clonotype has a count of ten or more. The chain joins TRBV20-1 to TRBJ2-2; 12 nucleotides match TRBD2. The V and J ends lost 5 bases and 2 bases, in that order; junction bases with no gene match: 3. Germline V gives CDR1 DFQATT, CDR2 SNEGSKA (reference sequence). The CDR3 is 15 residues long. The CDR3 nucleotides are TGCAGTGCTGGGACTAGCGGGTTCAACACCGGGGAGCTGTTTTTT. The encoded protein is CSAGTSGFNTGELFF.

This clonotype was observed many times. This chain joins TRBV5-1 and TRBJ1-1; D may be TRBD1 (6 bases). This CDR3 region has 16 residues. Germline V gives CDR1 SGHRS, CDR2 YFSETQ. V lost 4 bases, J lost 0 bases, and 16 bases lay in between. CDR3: CASSIVGQRLNTEAFF. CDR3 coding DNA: TGCGCCAGCAGCATAGTCGGACAGAGATTGAACACTGAAGCTTTCTTT.

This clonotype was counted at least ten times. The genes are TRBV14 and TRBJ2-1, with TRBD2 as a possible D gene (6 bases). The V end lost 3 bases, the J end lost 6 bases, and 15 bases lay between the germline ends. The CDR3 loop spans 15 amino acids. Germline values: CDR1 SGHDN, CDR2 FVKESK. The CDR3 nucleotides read TGTGCCAGCAGCCAGGCGGAGGGCCGGGGCAATGAGCAGTTCTTC. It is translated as CASSQAEGRGNEQFF.

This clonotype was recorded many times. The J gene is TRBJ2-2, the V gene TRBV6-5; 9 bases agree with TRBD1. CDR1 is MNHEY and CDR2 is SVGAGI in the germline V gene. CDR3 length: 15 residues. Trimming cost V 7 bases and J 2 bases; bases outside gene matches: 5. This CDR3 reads CASTRDRANTGELFF. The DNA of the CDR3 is TGTGCCAGCACTAGGGACAGGGCTAACACCGGGGAGCTGTTTTTT.

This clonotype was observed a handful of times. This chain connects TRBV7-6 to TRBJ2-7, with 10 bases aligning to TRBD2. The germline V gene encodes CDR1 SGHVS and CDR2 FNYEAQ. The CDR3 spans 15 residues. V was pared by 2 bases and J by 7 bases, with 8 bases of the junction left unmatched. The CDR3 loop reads CASSLQAGGPGEQYF. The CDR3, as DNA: TGTGCCAGCAGCTTACAAGCGGGAGGGCCGGGGGAGCAGTACTTC.

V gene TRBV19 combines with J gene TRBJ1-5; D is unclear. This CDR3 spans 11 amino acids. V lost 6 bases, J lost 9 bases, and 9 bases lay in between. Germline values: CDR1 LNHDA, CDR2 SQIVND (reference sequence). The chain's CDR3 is CASSRGGPQHF. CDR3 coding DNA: TGTGCCAGTAGCCGAGGTGGGCCCCAGCATTTT.

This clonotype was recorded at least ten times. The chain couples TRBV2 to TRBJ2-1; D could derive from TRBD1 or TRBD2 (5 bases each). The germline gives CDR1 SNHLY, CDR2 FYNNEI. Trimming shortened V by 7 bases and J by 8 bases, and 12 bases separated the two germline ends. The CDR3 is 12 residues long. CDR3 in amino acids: CASIEGSDEQFF. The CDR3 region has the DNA TGTGCCAGCATCGAGGGGTCGGATGAGCAGTTCTTC.

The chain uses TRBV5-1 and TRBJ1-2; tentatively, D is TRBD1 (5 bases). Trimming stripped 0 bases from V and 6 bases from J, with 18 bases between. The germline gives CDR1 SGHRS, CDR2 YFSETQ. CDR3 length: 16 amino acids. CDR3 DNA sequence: TGCGCCAGCAGCTTGGTAGGGGCACCCGACTCGGATGGCTACACCTTC. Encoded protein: CASSLVGAPDSDGYTF.

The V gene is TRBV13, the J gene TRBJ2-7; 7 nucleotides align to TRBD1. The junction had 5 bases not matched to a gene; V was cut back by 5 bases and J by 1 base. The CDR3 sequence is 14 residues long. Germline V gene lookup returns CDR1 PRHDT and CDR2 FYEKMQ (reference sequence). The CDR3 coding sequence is TGTGCCAGCAGCCTACCGGGACAGTCCTACGAGCAGTACTTC. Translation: CASSLPGQSYEQYF.

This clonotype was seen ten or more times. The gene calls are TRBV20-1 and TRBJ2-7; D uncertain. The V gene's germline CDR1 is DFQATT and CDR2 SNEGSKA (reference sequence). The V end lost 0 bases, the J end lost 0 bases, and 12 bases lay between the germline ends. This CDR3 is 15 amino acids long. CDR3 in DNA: TGCAGTGCTAGAGAATTAGCACCAAGCTCCTACGAGCAGTACTTC. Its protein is CSARELAPSSYEQYF.

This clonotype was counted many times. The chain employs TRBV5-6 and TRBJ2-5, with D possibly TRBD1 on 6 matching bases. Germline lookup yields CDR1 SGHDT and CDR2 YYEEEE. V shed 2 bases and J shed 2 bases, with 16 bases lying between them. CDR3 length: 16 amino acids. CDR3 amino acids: CASSFVDSWSQETQYF. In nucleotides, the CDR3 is TGTGCCAGCAGCTTTGTGGACAGTTGGTCGCAAGAGACCCAGTACTTC.

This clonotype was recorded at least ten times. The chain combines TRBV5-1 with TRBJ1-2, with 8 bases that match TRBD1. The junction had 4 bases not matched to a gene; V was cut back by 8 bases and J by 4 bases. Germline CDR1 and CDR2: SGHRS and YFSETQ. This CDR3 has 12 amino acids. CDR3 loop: CASTGTGYGYTF. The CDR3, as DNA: TGCGCCAGTACCGGGACAGGCTATGGCTACACCTTC.